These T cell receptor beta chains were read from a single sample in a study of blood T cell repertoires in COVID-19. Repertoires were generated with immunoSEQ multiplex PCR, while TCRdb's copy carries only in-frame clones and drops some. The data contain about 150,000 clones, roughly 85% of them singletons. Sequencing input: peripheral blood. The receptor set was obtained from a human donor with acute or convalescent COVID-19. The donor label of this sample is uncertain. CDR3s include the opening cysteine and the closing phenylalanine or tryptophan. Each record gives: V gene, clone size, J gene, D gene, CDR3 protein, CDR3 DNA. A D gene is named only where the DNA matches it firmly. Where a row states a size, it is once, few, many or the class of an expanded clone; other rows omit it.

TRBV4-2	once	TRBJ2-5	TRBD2	CASSQGETSGRLGETQYF	TGTGCCAGCAGCCAAGGGGAGACTAGCGGGAGGTTGGGAGAGACCCAGTACTTC
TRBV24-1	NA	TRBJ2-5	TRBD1	CATSSGTGILETQYF	TGTGCCACCAGCTCCGGGACAGGGATCTTAGAGACCCAGTACTTC
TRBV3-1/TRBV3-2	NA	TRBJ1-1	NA	CASSQQGGYTEAFF	TGTGCCAGCAGCCAACAGGGTGGGTACACTGAAGCTTTCTTT
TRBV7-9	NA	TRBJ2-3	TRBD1	CASRLETGFSDTQYF	TGTGCCAGCAGATTAGAGACAGGGTTCTCCGATACGCAGTATTTT
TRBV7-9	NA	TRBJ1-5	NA	CASSPQGGPNQPQHF	TGTGCCAGCAGCCCACAGGGAGGGCCCAATCAGCCCCAGCATTTT
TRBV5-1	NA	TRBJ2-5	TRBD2	CASSLIVSSGRAGETQYF	TGCGCCAGCAGCTTGATTGTTTCTAGCGGGAGGGCCGGAGAGACCCAGTACTTC
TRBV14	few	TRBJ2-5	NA	CASSQRNQETQYF	TGTGCCAGCAGCCAGAGGAACCAAGAGACCCAGTACTTC
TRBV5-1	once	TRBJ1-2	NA	CASSSTGSHTF	TGCGCCAGCAGCTCTACAGGGTCCCACACCTTC
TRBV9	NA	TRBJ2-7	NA	CASSVDNSLSEQYF	TGTGCCAGCAGCGTAGATAACTCATTGTCAGAGCAGTACTTC
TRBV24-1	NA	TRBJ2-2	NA	CATSDFISGDRAGELFF	TGTGCCACCAGTGATTTTATTTCGGGAGATAGGGCCGGGGAGCTGTTTTTT
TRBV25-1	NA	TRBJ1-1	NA	CASSFGANTEAFF	TGTGCCAGCAGTTTTGGGGCGAACACTGAAGCTTTCTTT
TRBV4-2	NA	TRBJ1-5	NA	CASSQDAGEGQPQHF	TGTGCCAGCAGCCAAGATGCGGGGGAAGGACAGCCCCAGCATTTT
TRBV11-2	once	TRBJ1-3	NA	CASSLADRNTIYF	TGTGCCAGCAGCTTAGCGGACAGAAACACCATATATTTT
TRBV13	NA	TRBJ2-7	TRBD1	CASSPRTGGQYF	TGTGCCAGCAGCCCCCGGACAGGGGGGCAGTACTTC
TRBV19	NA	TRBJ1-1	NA	CASSKVWEFYREQGDTEAFF	TGTGCCAGTAGTAAGGTTTGGGAATTTTACAGGGAACAAGGGGACACTGAAGCTTTCTTT
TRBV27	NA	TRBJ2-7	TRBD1	CASSPDRGIHEQYF	TGTGCCAGCAGTCCTGACAGGGGGATTCACGAGCAGTACTTC
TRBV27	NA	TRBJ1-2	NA	CASSPRVYYGYTF	TGTGCCAGCAGTCCCAGGGTCTACTATGGCTACACCTTC
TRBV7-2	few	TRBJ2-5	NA	CASSPTSQFRETQYF	TGTGCCAGCAGCCCAACCTCCCAATTTCGGGAGACCCAGTACTTC
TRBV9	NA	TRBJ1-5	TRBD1	CASSPEGAFNQPQHF	TGTGCCAGCAGCCCCGAGGGGGCCTTCAATCAGCCCCAGCATTTT
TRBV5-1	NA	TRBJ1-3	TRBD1	CASSLTGAPENTIYF	TGCGCCAGCAGCTTGACAGGGGCCCCGGAAAACACCATATATTTT
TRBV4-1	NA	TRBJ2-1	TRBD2	CASSQGHSGRSLEQFF	TGCGCCAGCAGCCAAGGTCATAGCGGGAGATCGCTTGAGCAGTTCTTC
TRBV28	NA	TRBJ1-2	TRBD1	CASSSGTGAHGYGYTF	TGTGCCAGCAGTTCCGGGACAGGGGCTCATGGGTATGGCTACACCTTC
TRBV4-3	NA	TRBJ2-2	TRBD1	CASSRGQVDTGELFF	TGCGCCAGCAGCCGCGGACAGGTGGACACCGGGGAGCTGTTTTTT
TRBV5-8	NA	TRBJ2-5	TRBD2	CASSGRLAGGRETQYF	TGTGCCAGCAGCGGAAGGCTAGCGGGAGGGAGAGAGACCCAGTACTTC
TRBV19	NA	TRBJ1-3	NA	CASSPVGRTSGNTIYF	TGTGCCAGTAGTCCTGTGGGGAGGACCTCTGGAAACACCATATATTTT
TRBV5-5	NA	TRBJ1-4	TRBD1	CASSFRGPTNEKLFF	TGTGCCAGCAGCTTCAGGGGGCCAACTAATGAAAAACTGTTTTTT
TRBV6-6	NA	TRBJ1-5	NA	CASTSGNQPQHF	TGTGCCAGCACGTCCGGCAATCAGCCCCAGCATTTT
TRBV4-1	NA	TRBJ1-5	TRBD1	CASSQDRGLGNQPQHF	TGCGCCAGCAGCCAAGACAGGGGGTTAGGCAATCAGCCCCAGCATTTT
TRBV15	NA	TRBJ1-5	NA	CATSRDVRGNQPQHF	TGTGCCACCAGCAGAGATGTGCGTGGCAATCAGCCCCAGCATTTT
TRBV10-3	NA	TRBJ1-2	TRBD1	CAIRGQEPFGYTF	TGTGCCATCAGGGGACAGGAACCCTTTGGCTACACCTTC
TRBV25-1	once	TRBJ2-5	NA	CASSEWGGIDPETQYF	TGTGCCAGCAGTGAATGGGGCGGAATAGATCCAGAGACCCAGTACTTC
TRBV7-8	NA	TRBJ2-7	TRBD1	CASSSTGSSYEQYF	TGTGCCAGCAGCTCGACAGGGAGCTCCTACGAGCAGTACTTC
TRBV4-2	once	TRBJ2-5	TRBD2	CASSQGGAGGRLGNSETQYF	TGTGCCAGCAGCCAAGGAGGAGCGGGGGGGCGGTTAGGCAACTCTGAGACCCAGTACTTC
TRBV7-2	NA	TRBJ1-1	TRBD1	CASSLVGRGDTEAFF	TGTGCCAGCAGCTTAGTCGGCAGGGGGGACACTGAAGCTTTCTTT
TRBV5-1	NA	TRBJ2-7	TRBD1	CASRTGGEYEQYF	TGCGCCAGCCGGACAGGGGGCGAGTACGAGCAGTACTTC
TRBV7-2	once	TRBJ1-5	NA	CASSLAGGQYSNQPQHF	TGTGCCAGCAGCTTAGCGGGCGGACAGTATAGCAATCAGCCCCAGCATTTT
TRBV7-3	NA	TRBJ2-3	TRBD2	CASSLRLAGTDTQYF	TGTGCCAGCAGCTTACGCCTAGCGGGGACAGATACGCAGTATTTT
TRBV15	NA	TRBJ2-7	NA	CATSLRQSYEQYF	TGTGCCACCAGCCTGAGACAGTCCTACGAGCAGTACTTC
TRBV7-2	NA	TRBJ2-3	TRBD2	CASSLRRGGTDTQYF	TGTGCCAGCAGCTTACGGCGGGGGGGCACAGATACGCAGTATTTT
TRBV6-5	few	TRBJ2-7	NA	CASRAFREKPYEQYF	TGTGCCAGCAGAGCGTTCCGGGAGAAACCCTACGAGCAGTACTTC
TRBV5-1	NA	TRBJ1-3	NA	CASSLEAQGSNTIYF	TGCGCCAGCAGCTTGGAGGCCCAGGGTAGTAACACCATATATTTT
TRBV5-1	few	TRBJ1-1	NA	CASSLAGTSEAFF	TGCGCCAGCAGCTTGGCCGGGACATCTGAAGCTTTCTTT
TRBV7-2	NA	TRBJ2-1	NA	CASSWAVEQFF	TGTGCCAGCAGCTGGGCCGTTGAGCAGTTCTTC
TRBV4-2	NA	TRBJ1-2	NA	CASSQASGDYGYTF	TGTGCCAGCAGCCAAGCATCAGGGGACTATGGCTACACCTTC
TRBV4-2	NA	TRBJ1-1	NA	CASSQDFGSSATEAFF	TGTGCCAGCAGCCAAGATTTCGGGAGCTCTGCCACTGAAGCTTTCTTT
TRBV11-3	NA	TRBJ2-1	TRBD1	CASSQQGLGARNEQFF	TGTGCCAGCAGCCAACAGGGGCTCGGGGCACGGAATGAGCAGTTCTTC
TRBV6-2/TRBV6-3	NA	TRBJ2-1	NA	CASSFYRRSSYNEQFF	TGTGCCAGCAGTTTTTACCGGCGGAGCTCCTACAATGAGCAGTTCTTC
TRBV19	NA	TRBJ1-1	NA	CASSKTGFTEAFF	TGTGCCAGTAGTAAGACAGGATTCACTGAAGCTTTCTTT
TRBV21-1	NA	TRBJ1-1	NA	CASSPRSGKTPNTEAFF	TGTGCCAGCAGCCCAAGGTCGGGGAAAACCCCGAACACTGAAGCTTTCTTT
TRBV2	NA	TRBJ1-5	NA	CASATERSNQPQHF	TGTGCCAGCGCTACAGAACGTAGCAATCAGCCCCAGCATTTT
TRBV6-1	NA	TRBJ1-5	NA	CASSEIDYSSNQPQHF	TGTGCCAGCAGTGAAATCGATTACTCTAGCAATCAGCCCCAGCATTTT
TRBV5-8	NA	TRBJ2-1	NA	CASSFPSNEQFF	TGTGCCAGCAGTTTTCCCTCCAATGAGCAGTTCTTC
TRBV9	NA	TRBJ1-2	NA	CASSATGGGYTF	TGTGCCAGCAGCGCCACGGGGGGTGGCTACACCTTC
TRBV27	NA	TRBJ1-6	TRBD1	CASRQRQGANNSPLHF	TGTGCCAGCAGACAAAGACAGGGGGCGAATAATTCACCCCTCCACTTT
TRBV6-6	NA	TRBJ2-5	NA	CASKDSAEETQYF	TGTGCCAGCAAGGACAGCGCTGAAGAGACCCAGTACTTC
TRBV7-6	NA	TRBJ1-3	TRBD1	CASSKGQALSGNTIYF	TGTGCCAGCAGCAAGGGACAGGCACTCTCTGGAAACACCATATATTTT
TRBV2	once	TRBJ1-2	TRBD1	CASSVFGKQGAF	TGTGCCAGCAGTGTGTTCGGAAAACAGGGGGCCTTC
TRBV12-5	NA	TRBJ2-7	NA	CASGPTTIYEQYF	TGTGCTAGTGGTCCGACGACTATTTACGAGCAGTACTTC
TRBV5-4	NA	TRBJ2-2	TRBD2	CASSLGQGLNTGELFF	TGTGCCAGCAGCTTGGGGCAGGGACTAAACACCGGGGAGCTGTTTTTT
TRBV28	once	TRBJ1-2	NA	CASRKQGGVYGYTF	TGTGCCAGCAGGAAACAGGGAGGGGTCTATGGCTACACCTTC